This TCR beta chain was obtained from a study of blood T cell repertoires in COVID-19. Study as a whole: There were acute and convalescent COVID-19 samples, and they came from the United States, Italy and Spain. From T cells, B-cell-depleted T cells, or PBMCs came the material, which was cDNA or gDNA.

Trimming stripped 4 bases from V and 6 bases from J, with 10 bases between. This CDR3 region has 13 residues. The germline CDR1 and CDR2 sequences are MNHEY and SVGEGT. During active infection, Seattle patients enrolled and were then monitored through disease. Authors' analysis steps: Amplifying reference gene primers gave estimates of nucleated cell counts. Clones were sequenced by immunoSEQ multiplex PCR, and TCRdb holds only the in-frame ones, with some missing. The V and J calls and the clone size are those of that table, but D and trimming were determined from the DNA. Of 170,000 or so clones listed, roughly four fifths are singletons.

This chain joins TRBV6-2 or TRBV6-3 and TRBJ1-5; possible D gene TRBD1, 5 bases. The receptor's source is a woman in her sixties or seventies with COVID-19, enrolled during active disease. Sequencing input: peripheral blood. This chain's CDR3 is CASSSTGRQPQHF. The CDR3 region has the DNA TGTGCCAGCAGTTCCACAGGCCGTCAGCCCCAGCATTTT.